Each of the 20 T cell receptor beta chains below was sequenced from the same sample in a study of TIL therapy for anti-PD-1-resistant metastatic lung cancer. The time point: pre-treatment sample, taken before nivolumab and TIL therapy. Sequencing used immunoSEQ v3. Clones were read by immunoSEQ multiplex PCR, and TCRdb kept only the in-frame ones, dropping some. The sample yields about 50,000 clones, around 85% seen once. This material consisted of blood, taken at baseline. The receptors come from a person aged 25-80 years with non-small cell lung cancer.

To note about this clone: The sample has other DNA sequences that encode this CDR3 too. The V gene is TRBV6-1, the J gene TRBJ2-2; D uncertain. This CDR3 has 14 amino acids. Trimming removed 1 base at V and 5 bases at J, with 8 bases between. Germline V gene data show CDR1 as MNHNS and CDR2 as SASEGT. The CDR3 loop is CASSEETWTGELFF. The CDR3 DNA sequence: TGTGCCAGCAGTGAAGAGACGTGGACCGGGGAGCTGTTTTTT.

The chain uses TRBV30 and TRBJ2-3; 9 bases map to TRBD1. With 5 bases clipped from V and 3 bases from J, the junction kept 0 bases outside the gene matches. The germline CDR1 and CDR2 sequences are GTSNPN and SVGIG (reference sequence). This CDR3 contains 12 residues. The CDR3 here is CAWGTGTDTQYF. For the CDR3, the DNA is TGTGCCTGGGGGACAGGGACAGATACGCAGTATTTT.

The chain links TRBV28 to TRBJ1-6; D call uncertain. This CDR3 is 16 amino acids long. Trimming stripped 2 bases from V and 0 bases from J, with 8 bases between. CDR1 is MDHEN and CDR2 is SYDVKM in the germline V gene. The CDR3 reads CASSLGRISYNSPLHF. The CDR3 DNA sequence: TGTGCCAGCAGTTTAGGCAGGATCTCCTATAATTCACCCCTCCACTTT.

The V call is TRBV6-5, the J call TRBJ1-2; D may be TRBD1 (5 bases). The CDR3 runs 15 residues. V lost 6 bases and J lost 2, with 16 bases in between. The germline gives CDR1 MNHEY, CDR2 SVGAGI. The CDR3 protein is CASRKKLTGNYGYTF. The CDR3 nucleotides are TGTGCCAGCAGGAAGAAGTTAACAGGAAACTATGGCTACACCTTC.

The CDR3 is CASSGGAGELFF. DNA for the CDR3: TGTGCCAGCAGTGGCGGTGCCGGGGAGCTGTTTTTT. The rearrangement joins TRBV2 to TRBJ2-2; D uncertain. The CDR3 totals 12 residues. Per the germline V gene, CDR1 is SNHLY and CDR2 is FYNNEI. The V gene lost 4 bases and the J gene lost 6 bases, with 6 bases spanning the gap. The complete variable domain, with remaining parts taken from reference TRBV2 and TRBJ2-2, reads EPEVTQTPSHQVTQMGQEVILRCVPISNHLYFYWYRQILGQKVEFLVSFYNNEISEKSEIFDDQFSVERPDGSNFTLKIRSTKLEDSAMYFCASSGGAGELFFGEGSRLTVL.

The chain employs TRBV6-4 and TRBJ2-3; 7 bases align to TRBD2. The CDR3 covers 20 residues. Losses at the gene ends were 4 bases for V and 3 bases for J; bases not matched to a gene: 22. Per germline, CDR1 MRHNA and CDR2 SNTAGT. The CDR3, as DNA: TGTGCCAGCAGTGTCAAGATTAGACTAGCTTCTCCACTTGGGACAGATACGCAGTATTTT. Encoded protein: CASSVKIRLASPLGTDTQYF.

For the CDR3, the DNA is TGTGCCAGCAGCTCCGGGACAGTATACGAGCAGTACTTC. Its translation: CASSSGTVYEQYF. V gene TRBV28 combines with J gene TRBJ2-7, with 7 positions matching TRBD1. Germline V gene data show CDR1 as MDHEN and CDR2 as SYDVKM. The CDR3 runs 13 residues. V gave up 6 bases and J gave up 4 bases; unmatched junction bases: 6.

This clone was observed a single time. This rearrangement joins TRBV7-9 to TRBJ2-2, with TRBD1 matching 7 bases. Trimming cost V 2 bases and J 4 bases; bases outside gene matches: 10. Germline V gives CDR1 SEHNR, CDR2 FQNEAQ (reference sequence). The CDR3 has 17 amino acids. The CDR3 sequence: CASSLRQGSIGTGELFF. The CDR3 nucleotides are TGTGCCAGCAGCTTACGACAGGGAAGTATCGGCACCGGGGAGCTGTTTTTT.

This clone was counted only a few times. The J gene is TRBJ1-1, the V gene TRBV19, with 7 bases that match TRBD1. The CDR3 is 13 amino acids. V was pared by 5 bases and J by 1 base, with 1 base of the junction left unmatched. In germline, CDR1 is LNHDA, CDR2 SQIVND (reference sequence). The CDR3 loop reads CASSWTGNTEAFF. The CDR3 DNA is TGTGCCAGTAGTTGGACAGGGAACACTGAAGCTTTCTTT.

This sequence joins TRBV18 and TRBJ2-7, with a possible D match to TRBD2 (7 bases). Between the trimmed V and J ends, which lost 4 bases and 7 bases, there was a span of 20 bases. The CDR3 length is 15 residues. Germline V gene lookup returns CDR1 KGHSH and CDR2 LQKENI. The CDR3 bases are TGTGCCAGCTCACTTCGCGGGGGCCCCCCAGGGGAGCAGTACTTC. Its protein is CASSLRGGPPGEQYF.

CDR3 amino acids: CASSWGQGNTGELFF. The CDR3 DNA follows: TGTGCCAGCAGCTGGGGACAGGGGAACACCGGGGAGCTGTTTTTT. The genes are TRBV7-8 and TRBJ2-2, with TRBD1 identical over 9 bases. The germline gives CDR1 SGHVS, CDR2 FQNEAQ. The CDR3 contains 15 residues. Germline trimming cut 4 bases from V and 1 base from J; bases unmatched to any gene: 1.

The chain is built from TRBV3-1 (or the pseudogene TRBV3-2) and TRBJ1-2; possible D gene TRBD1, 5 bases. The CDR3 runs 16 residues. V was clipped by 4 bases and J by 4 bases, with 19 bases between them. Germline CDR1 reads LGHDT; CDR2 reads YNNKEL (reference sequence). The CDR3 bases are TGTGCCAGCAGCCCAGGACGGGGGTGGGATGGCTATGGCTACACCTTC. This encodes CASSPGRGWDGYGYTF.

V gene TRBV2 combines with J gene TRBJ2-3; 8 nucleotides agree with TRBD2. Unmatched junction bases numbered 11, after V lost 4 bases and J lost 5 bases. CDR3 length: 16 amino acids. Germline V lookup: CDR1 SNHLY, CDR2 FYNNEI. This CDR3 is CASSAAGLVGGDTQYF. Here the CDR3 DNA reads TGTGCCAGCAGTGCTGCGGGACTAGTAGGGGGAGATACGCAGTATTTT.

As DNA, the CDR3 is TGTGCCAGCAGTGAATATCCCACGGTGGTAACTAATGAAAAACTGTTTTTT. It specifies CASSEYPTVVTNEKLFF. The V gene is TRBV6-1, the J gene TRBJ1-4; D call uncertain. This CDR3 has 17 amino acids. V lost 2 bases to trimming and J lost 1 base, with 14 bases between them. Germline values: CDR1 MNHNS, CDR2 SASEGT.

V and J are TRBV10-1 and TRBJ2-3; weak D call: TRBD1 (6 bases). Looked up from germline, CDR1 is WNHNN and CDR2 is SYGVQD (reference sequence). CDR3 length: 14 residues. Trimming shortened V by 6 bases and J by 8 bases, and 18 bases separated the two germline ends. The CDR3 DNA reads TGCGCCAGCAGCTCCGGGACAACGATTCCTACGCAGTATTTT. It yields the protein CASSSGTTIPTQYF.

The gene calls are TRBV18 and TRBJ2-5; D not certain. CDR3 length equals 14 residues. Per the germline V gene, CDR1 is KGHSH and CDR2 is LQKENI. V lost 0 bases to trimming and J lost 3 bases, with 8 bases between them. The CDR3 DNA reads as TGTGCCAGCTCACCACCCCACACCAAAGAGACCCAGTACTTC. Its translation is CASSPPHTKETQYF.

The chain couples TRBV11-2 to TRBJ2-7; D unclear. V shed 10 bases and J shed 2 bases, with 9 bases lying between them. Germline-derived CDR1 and CDR2 are SGHAT and FQNNGV. The CDR3 has 11 amino acids. CDR3 nucleotides: TGTGCCACCTCTAAAACCTACGAGCAGTACTTC. The encoded protein is CATSKTYEQYF. The variable domain in full, with the rest retrieved from reference TRBV11-2 and TRBJ2-7, is EAGVAQSPRYKIIEKRQSVAFWCNPISGHATLYWYQQILGQGPKLLIQFQNNGVVDDSQLPKDRFSAERLKGVDSTLKIQPAKLEDSAVYLCATSKTYEQYFGPGTRLTVT.

The J gene is TRBJ2-7, the V gene TRBV3-1 (or the pseudogene TRBV3-2); D possibly corresponds to TRBD2 (5 bases). Germline CDR1 and CDR2: LGHDT and YNNKEL (reference sequence). The ends were cut back, 3 bases at V and 1 base at J, with 13 bases in the middle. The CDR3 has 15 residues. CDR3 coding DNA: TGTGCCAGCAGCCACACTTCTAGGGAGTCCTACGAGCAGTACTTC. Residues: CASSHTSRESYEQYF.

The chain links TRBV14 to TRBJ2-3; 7 bases align to TRBD1. The junction had 6 bases not matched to a gene; V was cut back by 4 bases and J by 2 bases. The CDR3 consists of 15 residues. The germline CDR1 and CDR2 sequences are SGHDN and FVKESK. The chain's CDR3 is CASSRRTGATDTQYF. Here the CDR3 DNA reads TGTGCCAGCAGCCGACGGACAGGAGCCACAGATACGCAGTATTTT.

The CDR3 DNA is TGTGCCACCAGTGATTCGGGCCTCCCATCCTACAATGAGCAGTTCTTC. Protein: CATSDSGLPSYNEQFF. This chain uses TRBV24-1 with TRBJ2-1; D call uncertain. This CDR3 comprises 16 residues. CDR1 KGHDR and CDR2 SFDVKD come from the germline V gene. The ends were cut back, 2 bases at V and 1 base at J, with 11 bases in the middle.